This T cell receptor (beta chain) was found in a study of radiotherapy plus CTLA-4 blockade in lung cancer (dated by TCRdb to the late 2010s). Some background on the complete study: Objective responses occurred in 18% of enrolled patients, and approximately 34% achieved disease control. What the authors observed across the whole study: After treatment with radiotherapy and ipilimumab, TCR clones that originated in tumors expanded in peripheral blood. The strongest predictors of response, as reported, were early dynamic changes in blood T cell clones along with a rise in serum interferon-beta after radiation.

V is clipped by 5 bases and J by 0 bases, and the sequence between their germline boundaries is 17 bases long. The CDR3 spans 16 residues, from the cysteine through the phenylalanine. Only CDR3 DNA is held: 48 bases, read in frame from base 1. The germline V gene yields MDHEN for CDR1 and SYDVKM for CDR2. The study tested focal radiation therapy combined with CTLA-4 blockade (ipilimumab) in patients with chemo-refractory metastatic non-small-cell lung cancer. Comment on this clone: Its antigen remains unidentified. Per-nucleotide qualities are absent, and no much larger clonotype sits a single base away.

Library prep was done by the immunoSEQ multiplex PCR assay. TCRdb took over this immuneACCESS table, retaining in-frame rearrangements with V and J assigned. Such tables are incomplete; in checked studies, under half of the missing clones stem from an unresolved V gene, and the remainder is unexplained. The sample table records over 50,000 clones; roughly three quarters of these occur just once. About 2.9% of the sample comes from the top ten. The sequence links TRBV28 to TRBJ2-7; no D gene call is confident. Material: peripheral blood, obtained from a patient treated with radiotherapy plus ipilimumab. This sequence originates from a human donor with non-small cell lung cancer who had a partial response to radiotherapy plus ipilimumab. The CDR3: CASSLEWRFGSYEQYF. The DNA is as follows: TGTGCCAGCAGTCTAGAGTGGCGTTTCGGCTCCTACGAGCAGTACTTC.